This TCR beta chain was sequenced for a study of cytomegalovirus exposure and HLA in healthy donors. The PCR made use of 60 Vbeta and 13 Jbeta primers. The data were produced by immunoSEQ multiplex PCR, yet TCRdb's version contains in-frame clones alone and is incomplete. The sample consists of more than 100,000 clones, more than 60% of them appearing once. The CDR3 has 16 amino acids. Trimming took 0 bases from V and 3 from J, leaving 14 bases between them. Germline assignment: CDR1 MNHEY and CDR2 SVGAGI. Material: PBMCs. The source is a woman in her thirties or forties in good health and CMV-seronegative. The rearrangement links TRBV6-5 to TRBJ2-5; D might be TRBD2 (5 bases). As DNA, the CDR3 is TGTGCCAGCAGTTACTCCCGACGGGGAATGGAAGAGACCCAGTACTTC. Its protein product is CASSYSRRGMEETQYF.